A selection of T cell receptor beta chains follows, all from one sample in a study of blood T cell repertoires in COVID-19. The data were produced by immunoSEQ multiplex PCR, yet TCRdb's version contains in-frame clones alone and is incomplete. The sample holds over 350,000 clones, nearly 90% seen once. The sequenced sample consisted of PBMCs or T cells enriched from blood (not recorded which). The receptors originated from a woman under 30 with acute COVID-19. Both conserved end residues are part of each CDR3. The D gene is left open where the match is weak. Some rows mark clone size as missing; the rest say once, few, many or name a class of expanded clone.

J gene: TRBJ2-7; D gene: TRBD2; clone size: -; V gene: TRBV18; CDR3 protein: CASSLLAGAWSYEQYF; CDR3 DNA: TGTGCCAGCTCACTACTAGCGGGAGCATGGTCCTACGAGCAGTACTTC
J gene: TRBJ2-5; D gene: TRBD1; clone size: -; V gene: TRBV18; CDR3 protein: CASSPAGTGQETQYF; CDR3 DNA: TGTGCCAGCTCACCTGCCGGGACAGGTCAAGAGACCCAGTACTTC
J gene: TRBJ1-5; D gene: -; clone size: once; V gene: TRBV19; CDR3 protein: CASSIETSGWDQPQHF; CDR3 DNA: TGTGCCAGTAGTATAGAAACGTCGGGATGGGATCAGCCCCAGCATTTT
J gene: TRBJ1-4; D gene: TRBD1; clone size: -; V gene: TRBV11-2; CDR3 protein: CASSRGDRAGEKLFF; CDR3 DNA: TGTGCCAGCAGCCGCGGGGACAGGGCGGGGGAAAAACTGTTTTTT
J gene: TRBJ2-7; D gene: TRBD1; clone size: -; V gene: TRBV7-2; CDR3 protein: CASSLWTGTYEQYF; CDR3 DNA: TGTGCCAGCAGCTTATGGACAGGGACCTACGAGCAGTACTTC
J gene: TRBJ2-7; D gene: TRBD2; clone size: -; V gene: TRBV5-6; CDR3 protein: CASSLGTSGVYEQYF; CDR3 DNA: TGTGCCAGCAGCTTGGGGACTAGCGGGGTCTACGAGCAGTACTTC
J gene: TRBJ1-5; D gene: -; clone size: few; V gene: TRBV30; CDR3 protein: CAWSVQANQPQHF; CDR3 DNA: TGTGCCTGGAGTGTACAGGCCAATCAGCCCCAGCATTTT
J gene: TRBJ2-7; D gene: -; clone size: -; V gene: TRBV9; CDR3 protein: CASSATGSYEQYF; CDR3 DNA: TGTGCCAGCAGCGCAACCGGGAGCTACGAGCAGTACTTC
J gene: TRBJ1-6; D gene: -; clone size: few; V gene: TRBV4-1; CDR3 protein: CANTDGINSPLHF; CDR3 DNA: TGCGCCAACACGGACGGGATAAATTCACCCCTCCACTTT
J gene: TRBJ1-1; D gene: -; clone size: -; V gene: TRBV14; CDR3 protein: CASSQVLPGGPRTEAFF; CDR3 DNA: TGTGCCAGCAGCCAAGTCCTGCCGGGGGGACCTCGCACTGAAGCTTTCTTT
J gene: TRBJ2-1; D gene: TRBD2; clone size: -; V gene: TRBV7-8; CDR3 protein: CASSFLAGGAGNEQFF; CDR3 DNA: TGTGCCAGCAGCTTCCTAGCCGGGGGGGCCGGGAATGAGCAGTTCTTC
J gene: TRBJ1-1; D gene: -; clone size: -; V gene: TRBV28; CDR3 protein: CASINGRLNTEAFF; CDR3 DNA: TGTGCCAGCATAAACGGCAGGTTGAACACTGAAGCTTTCTTT
J gene: TRBJ1-1; D gene: -; clone size: -; V gene: TRBV29-1; CDR3 protein: CSVVPGGGDMNTEAFF; CDR3 DNA: TGCAGCGTTGTACCGGGAGGTGGGGATATGAACACTGAAGCTTTCTTT
J gene: TRBJ2-7; D gene: -; clone size: many; V gene: TRBV5-1; CDR3 protein: CASSSQGFGFRFEQYF; CDR3 DNA: TGCGCCAGCAGCTCACAGGGTTTCGGTTTTCGGTTCGAGCAGTACTTC
J gene: TRBJ1-3; D gene: -; clone size: -; V gene: TRBV4-3; CDR3 protein: CASSPEYSGNTIYF; CDR3 DNA: TGCGCCAGCAGCCCCGAGTACTCTGGAAACACCATATATTTT
J gene: TRBJ2-1; D gene: TRBD2; clone size: -; V gene: TRBV7-9; CDR3 protein: CASSLSREGLSEQFF; CDR3 DNA: TGTGCCAGCAGCCTTAGCCGGGAGGGCCTTAGTGAGCAGTTCTTC
J gene: TRBJ2-7; D gene: TRBD2; clone size: -; V gene: TRBV19; CDR3 protein: CASRETSGGYNYEQYF; CDR3 DNA: TGTGCCAGTAGGGAGACTAGCGGGGGGTATAACTACGAGCAGTACTTC
J gene: TRBJ1-3; D gene: TRBD1; clone size: -; V gene: TRBV19; CDR3 protein: CASSPGTERNTIYF; CDR3 DNA: TGTGCCAGTAGTCCCGGGACAGAAAGAAACACCATATATTTT
J gene: TRBJ1-2; D gene: -; clone size: -; V gene: TRBV2; CDR3 protein: CASSGQSKHGYTF; CDR3 DNA: TGTGCCAGCAGTGGACAGAGTAAACATGGCTACACCTTC
J gene: TRBJ2-7; D gene: -; clone size: -; V gene: TRBV7-2; CDR3 protein: CASSARTTTYEQYF; CDR3 DNA: TGTGCCAGCAGCGCCCGGACTACGACCTACGAGCAGTACTTC
J gene: TRBJ2-7; D gene: TRBD1; clone size: few; V gene: TRBV19; CDR3 protein: CASSIDMGQGYYEQYF; CDR3 DNA: TGTGCCAGTAGTATCGACATGGGACAGGGGTACTACGAGCAGTACTTC
J gene: TRBJ1-5; D gene: -; clone size: -; V gene: TRBV19; CDR3 protein: CASSWQGGNQPQHF; CDR3 DNA: TGTGCCAGTAGTTGGCAGGGTGGCAATCAGCCCCAGCATTTT
J gene: TRBJ1-4; D gene: -; clone size: -; V gene: TRBV7-9; CDR3 protein: CASSLAQGLNEKLFF; CDR3 DNA: TGTGCCAGCAGCTTAGCACAGGGCCTAAATGAAAAACTGTTTTTT
J gene: TRBJ2-1; D gene: -; clone size: -; V gene: TRBV15; CDR3 protein: CATSTQGLYNEQFF; CDR3 DNA: TGTGCCACCAGTACCCAGGGGCTCTACAATGAGCAGTTCTTC
J gene: TRBJ2-7; D gene: TRBD1; clone size: -; V gene: TRBV28; CDR3 protein: CASSSGQGNEQYF; CDR3 DNA: TGTGCCAGCAGTTCAGGACAGGGGAACGAGCAGTACTTC
J gene: TRBJ1-1; D gene: TRBD1; clone size: -; V gene: TRBV5-1; CDR3 protein: CASSYSGTGGTEAFF; CDR3 DNA: TGCGCCAGCAGCTACTCCGGGACAGGAGGAACTGAAGCTTTCTTT
J gene: TRBJ1-4; D gene: -; clone size: -; V gene: TRBV19; CDR3 protein: CASSKQPNEKLFF; CDR3 DNA: TGTGCCAGTAGTAAACAGCCAAATGAAAAACTGTTTTTT
J gene: TRBJ2-7; D gene: -; clone size: -; V gene: TRBV7-9; CDR3 protein: CASSFTYEQYF; CDR3 DNA: TGTGCCAGCAGCTTTACCTACGAGCAGTACTTC
J gene: TRBJ2-5; D gene: TRBD1; clone size: -; V gene: TRBV18; CDR3 protein: CASSPREGAQETQYF; CDR3 DNA: TGTGCCAGCTCACCCCGCGAGGGGGCCCAAGAGACCCAGTACTTC
J gene: TRBJ2-2; D gene: TRBD2; clone size: few; V gene: TRBV7-9; CDR3 protein: CASSLANSGRVTGELFF; CDR3 DNA: TGTGCCAGCAGCTTAGCCAACAGCGGGAGAGTCACCGGGGAGCTGTTTTTT
J gene: TRBJ2-2; D gene: TRBD2; clone size: -; V gene: TRBV7-2; CDR3 protein: CASSLTREGRTGELFF; CDR3 DNA: TGTGCCAGCAGCTTGACCCGGGAGGGCCGCACCGGGGAGCTGTTTTTT
J gene: TRBJ2-1; D gene: TRBD1; clone size: many; V gene: TRBV2; CDR3 protein: CAIKNRGLGEQFF; CDR3 DNA: TGTGCCATCAAGAACAGGGGGCTGGGTGAGCAGTTCTTC
J gene: TRBJ1-2; D gene: TRBD1; clone size: -; V gene: TRBV7-3; CDR3 protein: CASSLTGTGGSGYTF; CDR3 DNA: TGTGCCAGCAGCTTAACGGGGACAGGGGGTTCGGGCTACACCTTC
J gene: TRBJ2-2; D gene: TRBD2; clone size: -; V gene: TRBV2; CDR3 protein: CASEGLLNTGELFF; CDR3 DNA: TGTGCCAGCGAGGGACTATTAAACACCGGGGAGCTGTTTTTT
J gene: TRBJ2-1; D gene: TRBD2; clone size: -; V gene: TRBV4-3; CDR3 protein: CASSQDGGGVGDEQFF; CDR3 DNA: TGCGCCAGCAGCCAAGATGGGGGGGGAGTCGGCGATGAGCAGTTCTTC